Shown below are 18 T cell receptor beta chains from a single sample sequenced in a study of blood T cell repertoires in COVID-19. Profiled with immunoSEQ multiplex PCR; TCRdb holds only in-frame clones, not every one. Here the sample spans about 98,000 clones, approximately 85% being singletons. The sample comprised peripheral blood. These receptors came from a man in his forties or fifties with active or convalescent COVID-19.

This chain connects TRBV4-3 to TRBJ2-1; 7 nucleotides align to TRBD1. CDR1 is LGHNA, CDR2 YSLEER, per germline. The CDR3 sequence is 15 residues long. V gave up 4 bases and J gave up 0 bases; unmatched junction bases: 3. The CDR3 sequence is CASSPTGSSYNEQFF. The CDR3 coding sequence is TGCGCCAGCAGCCCGACAGGGAGCTCCTACAATGAGCAGTTCTTC.

V usage is TRBV6-4 and J usage is TRBJ2-3, with D possibly matching TRBD2 (6 bases). V lost 2 bases and J 6 bases, leaving 12 bases between the germline ends. The CDR3 has 14 residues. Germline V lookup: CDR1 MRHNA, CDR2 SNTAGT. CDR3 sequence reads: CASSDTDRGDTQYF. The CDR3 bases are TGTGCCAGCAGTGACACCGACCGGGGGGATACGCAGTATTTT.

V usage is TRBV7-3 and J usage is TRBJ2-1; D is perhaps TRBD2 (6 bases). The germline gives CDR1 SGHTA, CDR2 FQGTGA. The CDR3 spans 13 residues. V was pared by 5 bases and J by 7 bases, with 12 bases between. CDR3 loop: CASSQSGGNEQFF. DNA for the CDR3: TGTGCCAGCAGCCAATCTGGGGGGAATGAGCAGTTCTTC.

The J gene is TRBJ2-5, the V gene TRBV6-6, with D possibly TRBD1 on 6 matching bases. The length of the CDR3 is 14 residues. Trimming shortened V by 7 bases and J by 9 bases, and 21 bases separated the two germline ends. Germline V lookup: CDR1 MNHNY, CDR2 SVGAGI (reference sequence). CDR3 protein: CASTPEVLGAAQYF. The CDR3 DNA sequence: TGTGCCAGCACTCCCGAGGTATTGGGGGCGGCCCAGTACTTC.

The chain combines TRBV12-3 or TRBV12-4 with TRBJ1-2; no definite D call. Trimming shortened V by 3 bases and J by 3 bases, and 5 bases separated the two germline ends. This CDR3 has 12 amino acids. This CDR3 reads CASSFTDYGYTF. The CDR3 coding sequence is TGTGCCAGCAGTTTTACGGACTATGGCTACACCTTC.

This clone was detected only once. This chain uses TRBV27 with TRBJ2-5, with 7 bases aligning to TRBD2. V trimming: 5 bases; J trimming: 4 bases; junction bases outside the gene matches: 10. This CDR3 is 15 amino acids long. CDR1 and CDR2 from the germline V gene are MNHEY and SMNVEV (reference sequence). Here the CDR3 DNA reads TGTGCCAGCAGTACCGGGGGGATCGACAGAGAGACCCAGTACTTC. Amino acid sequence: CASSTGGIDRETQYF.

This sequence joins TRBV27 and TRBJ1-1; 9 nucleotides match TRBD1. Germline V gene sequence: CDR1 MNHEY, CDR2 SMNVEV (reference sequence). With V trimmed by 4 bases and J by 5 bases, 8 bases remained unmatched. The CDR3 runs 15 residues. CDR3 sequence: CASSSRQGGWTEAFF. The CDR3 DNA follows: TGTGCCAGCAGTTCTAGACAGGGGGGTTGGACTGAAGCTTTCTTT.

This chain connects TRBV5-1 to TRBJ1-2; TRBD1 matches at 7 bases. The CDR3 is 15 amino acids. In germline, CDR1 is SGHRS, CDR2 YFSETQ. After removal of 2 bases from V and 0 bases from J, the junction contained 4 bases not matched to a gene. DNA of the CDR3: TGCGCCAGCAGCTTCACAGGGGTCGCTAACTATGGCTACACCTTC. Amino acids: CASSFTGVANYGYTF.

This clone occurred once. The chain carries TRBV5-6 and TRBJ2-2, with D uncertain. Germline values: CDR1 SGHDT, CDR2 YYEEEE. The CDR3 is 15 residues long. With 3 bases removed from V and 3 bases from J, the gap between germline ends came to 12 bases. The CDR3: CASSYYSRYTGELFF. In nucleotides, the CDR3 is TGTGCCAGCAGCTATTACTCACGATACACCGGGGAGCTGTTTTTT.

The chain employs TRBV30 and TRBJ1-2; 7 positions match TRBD1. V lost 4 bases and J lost 8; bases outside the gene matches: 10. The CDR3 runs to 13 residues. CDR1 and CDR2 from the germline V gene are GTSNPN and SVGIG (reference sequence). The CDR3 region has the DNA TGTGCCTGGACACAAAGACAGGGCAGCGGCTACACCTTC. Encoded protein: CAWTQRQGSGYTF. The variable domain in full, with the rest retrieved from reference TRBV30 and TRBJ1-2, is SQTIHQWPATLVQPVGSPLSLECTVEGTSNPNLYWYRQAAGRGLQLLFYSVGIGQISSEVPQNLSASRPQDRQFILSSKKLLLSDSGFYLCAWTQRQGSGYTFGSGTRLTVV.

This chain links TRBV28 with TRBJ2-2; D might be TRBD1 (5 bases). Deletions cut 3 bases from V and 1 base from J, with 6 bases between. The germline CDR1 and CDR2 sequences are MDHEN and SYDVKM. The CDR3 has 14 residues. This CDR3 reads CASSLGRNTGELFF. The CDR3, as DNA: TGTGCCAGCAGTTTGGGGCGGAACACCGGGGAGCTGTTTTTT.

In DNA, the CDR3 is TGTGCCAGCAGAGATCATAGACAGACAACTAATGAAAAACTGTTTTTT. This translates into CASRDHRQTTNEKLFF. The rearrangement links TRBV2 to TRBJ1-4; a possible D gene is TRBD1 (5 bases). Trimming removed 6 bases at V and 0 bases at J, with 14 bases between. The CDR3 loop spans 16 amino acids. Germline loops: CDR1 SNHLY, CDR2 FYNNEI.

V and J are TRBV10-3 and TRBJ2-2; possibly TRBD1 for D (6 bases). CDR3 length: 15 residues. V was clipped by 3 bases and J by 0 bases, with 8 bases between them. The germline CDR1 and CDR2 sequences are ENHRY and SYGVKD. CDR3 bases: TGTGCCATCAGTGATGGACAGTCGAACACCGGGGAGCTGTTTTTT. This codes for CAISDGQSNTGELFF.

This chain links TRBV5-5 with TRBJ1-4; TRBD1 matches 9 bases. CDR3 length equals 14 residues. Germline trimming cut 4 bases from V and 7 bases from J; bases unmatched to any gene: 5. CDR1 is SGHKS, CDR2 YYEKEE, per germline (reference sequence). Written as DNA, the CDR3 is TGTGCCAGCAGCCCGGGACAGGGAGCTGAAAAACTGTTTTTT. It encodes CASSPGQGAEKLFF.

The chain couples TRBV24-1 to TRBJ1-5; 7 bases are shared with TRBD1. This CDR3 spans 18 amino acids. Per the germline V gene, CDR1 is KGHDR and CDR2 is SFDVKD. The V and J ends lost 4 bases and 5 bases, in that order; junction bases with no gene match: 16. The CDR3 is CATSDRPQGRKPYQPQHF. CDR3 coding DNA: TGTGCCACCAGTGACCGTCCACAGGGGAGAAAGCCTTATCAGCCCCAGCATTTT.

The genes are TRBV2 and TRBJ1-6; TRBD1 matches 7 bases. CDR3 length equals 16 residues. Germline assignment: CDR1 SNHLY and CDR2 FYNNEI. Unmatched junction bases numbered 13, after V lost 7 bases and J lost 7 bases. CDR3 coding DNA: TGTGCCAGCACTCCCAACCCGACAGGGTTAAATTCACCCCTCCACTTT. Translation gives CASTPNPTGLNSPLHF.

The chain joins TRBV6-6 to TRBJ1-5, with D possibly TRBD1 on 6 matching bases. The germline V gene has CDR1 MNHNY and CDR2 SVGAGI (reference sequence). CDR3 length equals 16 residues. The V and J ends lost 2 bases and 0 bases respectively, with 11 bases between them. DNA for the CDR3: TGTGCCAGCAGTTACATACAGGGCTCTAGCAATCAGCCCCAGCATTTT. Encoded protein: CASSYIQGSSNQPQHF.

This chain links TRBV6-2 or TRBV6-3 with TRBJ2-7, with D possibly being TRBD1 (6 bases). The CDR3 has 11 amino acids. Germline V gene data show CDR1 as MNHEY and CDR2 as SVGEGT. V was cut by 2 bases and J by 12 bases, with 11 bases left in between. CDR3 residues: CASSYGGNLYF. Written as DNA, the CDR3 is TGTGCCAGCAGTTACGGGGGCAACCTGTACTTC.